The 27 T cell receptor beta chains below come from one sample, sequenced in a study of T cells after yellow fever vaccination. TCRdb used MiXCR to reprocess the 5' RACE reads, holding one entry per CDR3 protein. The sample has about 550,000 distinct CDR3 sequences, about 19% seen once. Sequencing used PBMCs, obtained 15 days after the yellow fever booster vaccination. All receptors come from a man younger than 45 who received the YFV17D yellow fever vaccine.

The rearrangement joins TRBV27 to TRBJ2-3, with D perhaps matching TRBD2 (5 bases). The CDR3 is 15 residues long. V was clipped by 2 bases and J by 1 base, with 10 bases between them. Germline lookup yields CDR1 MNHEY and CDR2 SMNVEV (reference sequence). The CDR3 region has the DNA TGTGCCAGCAGTTTAGCCCCGAGGGGCACAGATACGCAGTATTTT. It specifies CASSLAPRGTDTQYF.

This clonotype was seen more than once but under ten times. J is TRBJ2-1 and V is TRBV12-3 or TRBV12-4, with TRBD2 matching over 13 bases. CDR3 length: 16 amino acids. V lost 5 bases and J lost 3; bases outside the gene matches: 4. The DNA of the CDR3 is TGTGCCAGCAGTCCAGGGACTAGCGGGATCTACAATGAGCAGTTCTTC. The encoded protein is CASSPGTSGIYNEQFF.

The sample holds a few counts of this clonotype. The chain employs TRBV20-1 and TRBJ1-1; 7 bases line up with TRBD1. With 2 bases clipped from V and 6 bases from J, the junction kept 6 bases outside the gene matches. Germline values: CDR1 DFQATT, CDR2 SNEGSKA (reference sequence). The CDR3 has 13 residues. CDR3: CSARTTGRPEAFF. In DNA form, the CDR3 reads TGCAGTGCTAGAACGACAGGGAGACCTGAAGCTTTCTTT.

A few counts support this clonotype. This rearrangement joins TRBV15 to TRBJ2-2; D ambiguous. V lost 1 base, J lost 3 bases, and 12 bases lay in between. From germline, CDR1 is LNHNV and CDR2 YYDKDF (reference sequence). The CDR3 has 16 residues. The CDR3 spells CATSRGLIPDTGELFF. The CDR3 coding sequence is TGTGCCACCAGCAGAGGACTCATCCCGGACACCGGGGAGCTGTTTTTT.

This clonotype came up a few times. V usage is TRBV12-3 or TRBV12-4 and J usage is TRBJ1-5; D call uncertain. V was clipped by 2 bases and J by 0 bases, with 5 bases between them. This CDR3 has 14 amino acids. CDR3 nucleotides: TGTGCCAGCAGTTTAATCCGTAGCAATCAGCCCCAGCATTTT. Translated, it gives CASSLIRSNQPQHF.

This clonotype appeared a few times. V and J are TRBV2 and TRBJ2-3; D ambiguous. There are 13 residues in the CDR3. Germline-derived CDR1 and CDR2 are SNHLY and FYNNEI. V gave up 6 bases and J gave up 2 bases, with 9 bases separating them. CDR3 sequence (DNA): TGTGCCAGCAGGGAACAGACCACAGATACGCAGTATTTT. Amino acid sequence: CASREQTTDTQYF.

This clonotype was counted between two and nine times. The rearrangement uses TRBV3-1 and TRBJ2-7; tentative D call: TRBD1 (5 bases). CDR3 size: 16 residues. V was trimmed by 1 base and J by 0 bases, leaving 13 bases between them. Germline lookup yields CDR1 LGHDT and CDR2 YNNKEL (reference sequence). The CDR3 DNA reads TGTGCCAGCAGCCAAGGGGGCAGCACCCCCTCCTACGAGCAGTACTTC. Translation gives CASSQGGSTPSYEQYF.

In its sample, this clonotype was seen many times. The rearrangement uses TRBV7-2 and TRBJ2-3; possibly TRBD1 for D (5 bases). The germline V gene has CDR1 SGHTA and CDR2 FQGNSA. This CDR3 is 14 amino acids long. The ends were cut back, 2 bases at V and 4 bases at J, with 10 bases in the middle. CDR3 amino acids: CASSLTSGSDTQYF. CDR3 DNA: TGTGCCAGCAGCTTAACTTCAGGGTCAGATACGCAGTATTTT.

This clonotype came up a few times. The CDR3 protein is CASRLGLADTGELFF. In DNA form, the CDR3 reads TGTGCCAGCAGACTGGGACTAGCTGACACCGGGGAGCTGTTTTTT. The chain is built from TRBV6-1 and TRBJ2-2; 9 bases line up with TRBD2. Germline V gene lookup returns CDR1 MNHNS and CDR2 SASEGT. The CDR3 is 15 residues long. V trimming: 6 bases; J trimming: 3 bases; junction bases outside the gene matches: 5.

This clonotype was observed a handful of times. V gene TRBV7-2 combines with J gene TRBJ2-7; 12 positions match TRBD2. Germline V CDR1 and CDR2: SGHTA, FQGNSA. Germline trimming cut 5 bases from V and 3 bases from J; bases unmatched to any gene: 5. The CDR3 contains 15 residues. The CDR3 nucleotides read TGTGCCAGCAGCCGCGGACTAGCGGGACTCTACGAGCAGTACTTC. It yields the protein CASSRGLAGLYEQYF.

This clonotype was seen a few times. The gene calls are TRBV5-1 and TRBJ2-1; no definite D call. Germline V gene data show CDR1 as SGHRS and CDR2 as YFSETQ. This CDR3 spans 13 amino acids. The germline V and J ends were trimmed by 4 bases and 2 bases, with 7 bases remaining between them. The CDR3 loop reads CASSAYAYNEQFF. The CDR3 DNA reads TGCGCCAGCAGCGCCTACGCCTACAATGAGCAGTTCTTC.

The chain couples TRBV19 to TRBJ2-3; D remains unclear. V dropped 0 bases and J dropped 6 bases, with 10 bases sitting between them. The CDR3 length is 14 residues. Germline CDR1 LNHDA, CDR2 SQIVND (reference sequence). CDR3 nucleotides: TGTGCCAGTAGTATAGACCCCCAGAGGGATACGCAGTATTTT. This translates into CASSIDPQRDTQYF.

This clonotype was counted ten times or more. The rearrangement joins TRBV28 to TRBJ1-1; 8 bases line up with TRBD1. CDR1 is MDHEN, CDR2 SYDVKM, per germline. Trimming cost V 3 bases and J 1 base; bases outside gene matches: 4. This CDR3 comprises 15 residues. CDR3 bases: TGTGCCAGCAGTTTCCGCGACAGGGGGAACACTGAAGCTTTCTTT. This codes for CASSFRDRGNTEAFF.

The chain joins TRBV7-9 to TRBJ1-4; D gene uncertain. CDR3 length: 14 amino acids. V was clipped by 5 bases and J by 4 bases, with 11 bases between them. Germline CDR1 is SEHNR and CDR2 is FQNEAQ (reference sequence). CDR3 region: CASSAGRFNEKLFF. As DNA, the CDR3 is TGTGCCAGCAGCGCGGGCAGGTTTAATGAAAAACTGTTTTTT.

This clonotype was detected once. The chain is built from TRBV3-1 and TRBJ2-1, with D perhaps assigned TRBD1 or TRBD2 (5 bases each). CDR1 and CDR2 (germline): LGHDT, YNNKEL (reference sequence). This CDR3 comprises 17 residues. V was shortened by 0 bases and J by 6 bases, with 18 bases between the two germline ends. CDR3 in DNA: TGTGCCAGCAGCCAAGATGTGGGGCCGGGGCCCGGCAATGAGCAGTTCTTC. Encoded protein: CASSQDVGPGPGNEQFF.

This chain's CDR3 is CASSLLGLAQETQYF. The CDR3 DNA sequence: TGCGCCAGCAGCTTGCTGGGACTAGCGCAAGAGACCCAGTACTTC. This chain uses TRBV5-1 with TRBJ2-5; 10 bases line up with TRBD2. Trimming cost V 1 base and J 2 bases; bases outside gene matches: 2. CDR1 is SGHRS, CDR2 YFSETQ, per germline. The CDR3 is made up of 15 amino acids. Variable domain in full (rest from reference TRBV5-1 and TRBJ2-5): KAGVTQTPRYLIKTRGQQVTLSCSPISGHRSVSWYQQTPGQGLQFLFEYFSETQRNKGNFPGRFSGRQFSNSRSEMNVSTLELGDSALYLCASSLLGLAQETQYFGPGTRLLVL.

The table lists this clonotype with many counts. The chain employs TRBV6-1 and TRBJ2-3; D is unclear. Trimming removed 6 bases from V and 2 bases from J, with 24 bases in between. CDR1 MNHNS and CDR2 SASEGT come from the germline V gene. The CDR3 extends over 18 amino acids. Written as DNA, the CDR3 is TGTGCCAGCAGCCCCTACTCGGTAGGGCAATCCCTCACAGATACGCAGTATTTT. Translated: CASSPYSVGQSLTDTQYF.

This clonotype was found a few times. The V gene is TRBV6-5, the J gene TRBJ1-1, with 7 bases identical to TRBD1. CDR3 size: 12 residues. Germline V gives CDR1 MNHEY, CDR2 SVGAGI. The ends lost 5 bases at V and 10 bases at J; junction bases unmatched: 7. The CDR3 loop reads CASSDRAIGAFF. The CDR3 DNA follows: TGTGCCAGCAGTGACAGGGCCATAGGAGCTTTCTTT.

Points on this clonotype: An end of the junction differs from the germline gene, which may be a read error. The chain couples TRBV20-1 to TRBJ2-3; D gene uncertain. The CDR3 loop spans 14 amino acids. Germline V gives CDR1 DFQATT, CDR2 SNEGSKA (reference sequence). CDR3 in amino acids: CCAISETGTDTQYF. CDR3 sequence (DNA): TGCTGTGCTATTTCGGAGACGGGCACAGATACGCAGTATTTT.

The CDR3 nucleotides read TGTGCCAGTTCGGGCGGGAGGTTTGTCACCGGGGAGCTGTTTTTT. It translates to CASSGGRFVTGELFF. This rearrangement joins TRBV19 to TRBJ2-2, with 8 bases fitting TRBD2. This CDR3 region has 15 residues. V trimming: 8 bases; J trimming: 4 bases; junction bases outside the gene matches: 9. Looked up from germline, CDR1 is LNHDA and CDR2 is SQIVND (reference sequence).

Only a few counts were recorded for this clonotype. CDR3 DNA: TGTGCCAGCAGACGAACTAGCGGCGGTGAGCAGTTCTTC. Residues: CASRRTSGGEQFF. The V gene is TRBV28, the J gene TRBJ2-1; 8 bases align to TRBD2. The CDR3 loop spans 13 amino acids. Germline values: CDR1 MDHEN, CDR2 SYDVKM. V was clipped by 6 bases and J by 9 bases; unmatched bases: 7.

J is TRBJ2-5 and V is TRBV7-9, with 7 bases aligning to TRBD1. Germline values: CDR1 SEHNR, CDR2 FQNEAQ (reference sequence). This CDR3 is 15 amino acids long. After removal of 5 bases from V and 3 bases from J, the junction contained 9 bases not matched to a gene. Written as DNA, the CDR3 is TGTGCCAGCAGCACCTGGACAGGTGGAGAAGAGACCCAGTACTTC. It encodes CASSTWTGGEETQYF.

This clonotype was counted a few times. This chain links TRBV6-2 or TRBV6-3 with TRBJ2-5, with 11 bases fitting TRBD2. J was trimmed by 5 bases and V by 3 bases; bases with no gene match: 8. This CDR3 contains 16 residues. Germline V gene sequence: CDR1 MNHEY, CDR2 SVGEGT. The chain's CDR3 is CASSYTSGRLTETQYF. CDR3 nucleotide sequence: TGTGCCAGCAGTTATACTAGCGGGAGACTAACGGAGACCCAGTACTTC.

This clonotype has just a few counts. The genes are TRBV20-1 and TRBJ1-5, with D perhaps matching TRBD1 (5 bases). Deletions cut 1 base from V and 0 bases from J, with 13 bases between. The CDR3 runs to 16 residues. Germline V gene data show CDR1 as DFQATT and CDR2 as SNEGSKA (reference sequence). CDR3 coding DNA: TGCAGTGCTAGAGTCGGGACGAGTAATAGCAATCAGCCCCAGCATTTT. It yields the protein CSARVGTSNSNQPQHF.

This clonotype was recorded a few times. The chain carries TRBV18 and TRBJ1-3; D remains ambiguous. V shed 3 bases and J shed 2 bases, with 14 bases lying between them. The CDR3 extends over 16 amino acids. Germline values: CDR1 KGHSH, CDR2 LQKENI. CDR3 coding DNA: TGTGCCAGCTCACCGGGGAGGGTTTCGACTGGAAACACCATATATTTT. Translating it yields CASSPGRVSTGNTIYF. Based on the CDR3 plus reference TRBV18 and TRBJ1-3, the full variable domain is NAGVMQNPRHLVRRRGQEARLRCSPMKGHSHVYWYRQLPEEGLKFMVYLQKENIIDESGMPKERFSAEFPKEGPSILRIQQVVRGDSAAYFCASSPGRVSTGNTIYFGEGSWLTVV.

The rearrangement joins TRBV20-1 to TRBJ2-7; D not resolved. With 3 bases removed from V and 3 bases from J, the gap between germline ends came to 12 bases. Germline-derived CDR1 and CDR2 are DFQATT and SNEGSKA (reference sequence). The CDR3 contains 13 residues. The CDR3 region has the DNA TGCAGTGCTAGGAGGCTGAACCACTACGAGCAGTACTTC. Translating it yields CSARRLNHYEQYF.

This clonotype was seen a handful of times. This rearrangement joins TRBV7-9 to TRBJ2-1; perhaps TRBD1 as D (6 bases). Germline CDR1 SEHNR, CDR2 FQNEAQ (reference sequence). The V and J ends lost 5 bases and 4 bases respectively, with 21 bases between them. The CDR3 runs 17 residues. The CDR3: CASSPVQGQGPYNEQFF. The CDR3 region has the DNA TGTGCCAGCAGCCCGGTGCAAGGGCAGGGGCCTTACAATGAGCAGTTCTTC.